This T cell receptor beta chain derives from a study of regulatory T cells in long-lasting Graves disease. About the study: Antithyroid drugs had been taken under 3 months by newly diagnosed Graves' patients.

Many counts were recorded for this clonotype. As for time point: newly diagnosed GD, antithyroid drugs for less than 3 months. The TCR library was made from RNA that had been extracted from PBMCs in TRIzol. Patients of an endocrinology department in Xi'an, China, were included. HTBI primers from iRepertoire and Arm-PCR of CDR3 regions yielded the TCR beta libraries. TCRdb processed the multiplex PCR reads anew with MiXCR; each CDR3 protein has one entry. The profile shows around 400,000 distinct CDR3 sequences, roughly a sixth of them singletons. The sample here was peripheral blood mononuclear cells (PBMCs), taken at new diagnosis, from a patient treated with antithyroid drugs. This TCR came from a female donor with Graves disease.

The DNA for the CDR3 is TGTGCCTGGAGTAGGTTTGGGAGGTCGGGTACAGATACGCAGTATTTT. This gives the protein CAWSRFGRSGTDTQYF. This chain connects TRBV30 to TRBJ2-3; D is possibly TRBD2 (6 bases). V lost 2 bases and J 3 bases, leaving 18 bases between the germline ends. The CDR3 is 16 amino acids. The V gene's germline CDR1 is GTSNPN and CDR2 SVGIG (reference sequence).